This entry features one T cell receptor (beta chain) sequence. This sample stems from a study of blood T cell repertoires in COVID-19. Study at large: Sources were T cells, B-cell-depleted T cells, or PBMCs; the material itself was cDNA or gDNA.

Per the authors' pipeline: Estimation of nucleated cell counts was performed using reference gene primer amplification. Using immunoSEQ multiplex PCR, the repertoire was profiled, and TCRdb retains in-frame clones only, with some absent. The V and J calls and clone size were taken over from that table, and D and trimming were inferred from the DNA. This table holds 100,000 to 150,000 clones, around 89% found once. The Seattle site enrolled patients during active infection and followed them longitudinally. The clonotype was recovered from a man in his 60s with COVID-19, enrolled during active disease. Sequenced input: peripheral blood.

CDR3: CAISGGGGNQPQHF. CDR3 DNA sequence: TGTGCCATCAGTGGGGGGGGAGGGAATCAGCCCCAGCATTTT. The rearrangement links TRBV10-3 to TRBJ1-5, with a tentative D call TRBD1 (5 bases). Trimming removed 4 bases from V and 4 bases from J, with 11 bases in between. The CDR3 is made up of 14 amino acids. CDR1 and CDR2 from the germline V gene are ENHRY and SYGVKD.